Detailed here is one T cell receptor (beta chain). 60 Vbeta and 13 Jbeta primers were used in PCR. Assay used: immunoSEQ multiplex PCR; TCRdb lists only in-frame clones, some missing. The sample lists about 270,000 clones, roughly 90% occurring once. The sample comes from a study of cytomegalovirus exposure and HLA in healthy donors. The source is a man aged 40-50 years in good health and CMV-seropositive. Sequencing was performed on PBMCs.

CDR3 sequence reads: CASSSRRAGAYNEQFF. CDR3 nucleotide sequence: TGTGCCAGCAGCTCCCGCCGAGCGGGGGCCTACAATGAGCAGTTCTTC. This rearrangement joins TRBV7-9 to TRBJ2-1, with 8 bases lining up with TRBD2. The CDR3 length is 16 residues. Germline CDR1 is SEHNR and CDR2 is FQNEAQ (reference sequence). The junction had 7 bases not matched to a gene; V was cut back by 4 bases and J by 2 bases.